This T cell receptor (beta chain) originates from a study of T-cell reconstitution after alpha-beta-depleted transplantation in children. Findings of the study overall: At one year after transplant, newly produced T cells mostly accounted for T-cell counts and diversity. Where alpha-beta T cells came from about two months after transplant was reportedly several hundred expanded graft clones.

Preparing the TCRbeta library involved the use of unique molecular identifiers. One entry per CDR3 protein, called by TCRdb with MiXCR from the PCR reads. The table has about 130,000 distinct CDR3 sequences, around a tenth seen once; the top ten hold approximately 25%. As concerns this clonotype: The antigen remains undetermined. Germline is not matched at one junction end, which may reflect a read error.

The source is a girl under three years old who had a stem cell transplant for combined immunodeficiency, so the T cells may come from the graft donor. Specimen: PBMCs, mostly from graft donor cells, collected 180 days after TCRalphabeta/CD19-depleted stem cell transplant.

CDR3 nucleotide sequence: TGCGCCAGCAGCCAGGACCCGCGAAGGAGCACAGATACGCAGTTTTTT. Its protein product is CASSQDPRRSTDTQFF. The gene calls are TRBV5-1 and TRBJ2-3; D remains unclear. The CDR3 is 16 amino acids. CDR1 and CDR2 from the germline V gene are SGHRS and YFSETQ.